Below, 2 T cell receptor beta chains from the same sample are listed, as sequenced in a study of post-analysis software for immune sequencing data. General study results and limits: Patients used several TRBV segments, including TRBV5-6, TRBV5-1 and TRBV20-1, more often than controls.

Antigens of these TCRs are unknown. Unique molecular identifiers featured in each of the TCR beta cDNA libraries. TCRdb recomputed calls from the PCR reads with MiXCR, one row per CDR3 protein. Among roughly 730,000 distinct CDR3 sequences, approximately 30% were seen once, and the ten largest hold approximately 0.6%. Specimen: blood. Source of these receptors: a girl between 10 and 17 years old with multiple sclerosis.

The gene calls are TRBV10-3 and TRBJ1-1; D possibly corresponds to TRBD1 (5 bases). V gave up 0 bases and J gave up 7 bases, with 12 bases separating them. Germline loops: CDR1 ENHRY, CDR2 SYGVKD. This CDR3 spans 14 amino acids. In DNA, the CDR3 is TGTGCCATCAGTGAGTCGGGGGGAGAACGTGAAGCTTTCTTT. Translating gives CAISESGGEREAFF.

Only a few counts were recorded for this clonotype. The CDR3 coding sequence is TGTGCCAGCAGTTTCACAGGGCAGGGTCCAGATACGCAGTATTTT. Translation gives CASSFTGQGPDTQYF. The chain links TRBV27 to TRBJ2-3, with D possibly TRBD1 on 6 matching bases. The V gene's germline CDR1 is MNHEY and CDR2 SMNVEV (reference sequence). This CDR3 is 15 amino acids long. Trimming removed 3 bases from V and 4 bases from J, with 14 bases in between.